A single sample gave rise to the 11 T cell receptor beta chains below, sequenced in a study of a mutant IDH1 vaccine in newly diagnosed glioma listed by TCRdb under 2021. Library generation was performed with the immunoSEQ multiplex PCR assay. TCRdb took over this immuneACCESS table, retaining in-frame rearrangements with V and J assigned. Such tables are incomplete; in checked studies, under half of the missing clones stem from an unresolved V gene, and the remainder is unexplained. The sample table holds approximately 25,000 clones, of which approximately 81% were seen once. Clones ranked in the top ten supply over 2.5% of the sample. The time point label corresponds to: week 47, end of study. Every vaccine dose consisted of 300 ug of a 20-mer mutant IDH1 peptide in Montanide, administered subcutaneously together with topical imiquimod. These TCRs are of unknown antigen specificity. The material was PBMCs, obtained from a glioma patient whose treatment included an IDH1 peptide vaccine. Every receptor here comes from a man aged 40-49 years with glioma.

The chain employs TRBV10-2 and TRBJ1-1; no definite D call. The length of the CDR3 is 15 residues. With 2 bases removed from V and 0 bases from J, the gap between germline ends came to 10 bases. In germline, CDR1 is WSHSY, CDR2 SAAADI. CDR3 coding DNA: TGCGCCAGCAGTGAGACCGGACGGATGAACACTGAAGCTTTCTTT. Its protein product is CASSETGRMNTEAFF.

The chain employs TRBV7-9 and TRBJ2-1; 7 bases align to TRBD1. Germline V gives CDR1 SEHNR, CDR2 FQNEAQ (reference sequence). The CDR3 totals 14 residues. V lost 6 bases and J lost 3; bases outside the gene matches: 5. The CDR3 DNA is TGTGCCAGCAGAGCCAGGGGGAGCTACAATGAGCAGTTCTTC. It codes for CASRARGSYNEQFF.

This rearrangement joins TRBV5-1 to TRBJ2-5; D remains unclear. The CDR3 is made up of 14 amino acids. Germline V lookup: CDR1 SGHRS, CDR2 YFSETQ. Trimming cost V 0 bases and J 2 bases, with 8 bases left between them. For the CDR3, the DNA is TGCGCCAGCAGCTTGGGCGCGGAACAAGAGACCCAGTACTTC. Translating it yields CASSLGAEQETQYF. Filled out from reference TRBV5-1 and TRBJ2-5, the complete variable domain reads KAGVTQTPRYLIKTRGQQVTLSCSPISGHRSVSWYQQTPGQGLQFLFEYFSETQRNKGNFPGRFSGRQFSNSRSEMNVSTLELGDSALYLCASSLGAEQETQYFGPGTRLLVL.

The J gene is TRBJ1-2, the V gene TRBV15; D not resolved. There are 12 residues in the CDR3. The V end lost 3 bases, the J end lost 4 bases, and 6 bases lay between the germline ends. The V gene's germline CDR1 is LNHNV and CDR2 YYDKDF (reference sequence). The CDR3 loop is CATSRDAYGYTF. The CDR3 DNA reads as TGTGCCACCAGCAGGGACGCCTATGGCTACACCTTC.

The sample holds a few counts of this clone. The rearrangement joins TRBV5-1 to TRBJ1-5, with 7 bases that match TRBD1. Germline lookup yields CDR1 SGHRS and CDR2 YFSETQ. The V gene end was trimmed by 0 bases and the J gene end by 0 bases; junction bases not matched to a gene: 6. The CDR3 is 17 residues long. The CDR3 protein is CASSLAPQGNSNQPQHF. DNA for the CDR3: TGCGCCAGCAGCTTGGCCCCACAGGGGAATAGCAATCAGCCCCAGCATTTT.

This clone was seen only a few times. The chain uses TRBV6-1 and TRBJ2-7; 9 nucleotides match TRBD1. With 4 bases clipped from V and 1 base from J, the junction kept 5 bases outside the gene matches. The V gene's germline CDR1 is MNHNS and CDR2 SASEGT. The CDR3 is made up of 15 amino acids. The CDR3 DNA follows: TGTGCCAGCAGTGCTAGGACAGGGGTTTCCTACGAGCAGTACTTC. This encodes CASSARTGVSYEQYF.

The sample holds one count of this clone. V gene TRBV10-3 combines with J gene TRBJ2-7; weak D call: TRBD2 (5 bases). In germline, CDR1 is ENHRY, CDR2 SYGVKD. V dropped 3 bases and J dropped 6 bases, with 12 bases sitting between them. This CDR3 is 13 amino acids long. As DNA, the CDR3 is TGTGCCATCAGTGATTCGGGATTCCGCGAGCAGTACTTC. It specifies CAISDSGFREQYF.

The V and J genes are TRBV19 and TRBJ2-5; D is unresolved. This CDR3 is built from 11 residues. Germline values: CDR1 LNHDA, CDR2 SQIVND (reference sequence). V dropped 3 bases and J dropped 5 bases, with 4 bases sitting between them. CDR3 loop: CASSMRETQYF. The CDR3 DNA sequence: TGTGCCAGTAGTATGCGGGAGACCCAGTACTTC.

This sequence joins TRBV10-3 and TRBJ1-2; 11 positions match TRBD1. Germline V gene data show CDR1 as ENHRY and CDR2 as SYGVKD. CDR3 length: 14 amino acids. V was clipped by 6 bases and J by 6 bases; unmatched bases: 6. This chain's CDR3 is CAIRGDRGVDGYTF. The CDR3 nucleotides read TGTGCCATCAGGGGGGACAGGGGGGTAGATGGCTACACCTTC.

The rearrangement links TRBV6-1 to TRBJ2-2; the match to TRBD2 covers 11 bases. Germline CDR1 reads MNHNS; CDR2 reads SASEGT. The CDR3 runs 13 residues. For the CDR3, the DNA is TGTGGACTAGCGGGGAGAAACACCGGGGAGCTGTTTTTT. Translated, it gives CGLAGRNTGELFF.

The rearrangement joins TRBV18 to TRBJ1-3; D gene ambiguous. CDR1 is KGHSH and CDR2 is LQKENI in the germline V gene. The CDR3 consists of 16 residues. V dropped 2 bases and J dropped 2 bases, with 13 bases sitting between them. The CDR3 bases are TGTGCCAGCTCACCAGTTCCGCTGGGCGCTGGAAACACCATATATTTT. Its protein is CASSPVPLGAGNTIYF.